This T cell receptor (beta chain) comes out of a study of OX40 agonist ivuxolimab in advanced cancers. Background on the study: Every 2 weeks, ivuxolimab was infused into the patients intravenously at between 0.01 and 10 mg/kg. Prior anti-PD-1, anti-PD-L1 or anti-CTLA-4 therapy was allowed; 35% to 40% had some. Patients with hepatocellular carcinoma, melanoma, renal cell or head and neck cancer made up the dose-escalation patients.

The CDR3 consists of 15 residues. In germline, CDR1 is MNHEY, CDR2 SMNVEV (reference sequence). Losses at the gene ends were 4 bases for V and 4 bases for J; bases not matched to a gene: 7. Sequencing was performed with immunoSEQ multiplex PCR; in TCRdb, only in-frame clones are kept and a portion is missing. There are around 58,000 clones in the sample; 87% occur only once, and over 5% lies in the top ten. The chain uses TRBV27 and TRBJ1-5; 7 positions agree with TRBD1. Sequencing was performed on CD4+ or CD8+ T cells sorted from blood, taken in a trial of the OX40 agonist ivuxolimab. This receptor was taken from an adult with an advanced solid tumor such as melanoma, head and neck, liver or kidney cancer. The CDR3 DNA reads TGTGCCAGCAGTTCCCTCGGGACAGTAAATCAGCCCCAGCATTTT. Protein: CASSSLGTVNQPQHF.